This is a list of T cell receptor beta chains from one sample in a study of T cell changes during pregnancy in multiple sclerosis. Assay used: immunoSEQ multiplex PCR; TCRdb lists only in-frame clones, some missing. The sample records about 69,000 clones, roughly 93% being singletons. Specimen: peripheral blood, collected in the third trimester of pregnancy. These receptors were collected from a female donor with multiple sclerosis, enrolled in a pregnancy study. Both conserved end residues are part of each CDR3. The D gene is left open where the match is weak. Only part of the rows carry a size: once, few, many, or a class if the clone is expanded.

CDR3 length,D gene,J gene,clone size,V gene,CDR3 DNA,CDR3 protein
16,TRBD2,TRBJ2-5,NA,TRBV4-2,TGTGCCAGCAGCCCTGGTGGACTAGCCCTGGGGGAGACCCAGTACTTC,CASSPGGLALGETQYF
17,NA,TRBJ1-5,NA,TRBV19,TGTGCCAGTAGCTCCACCGAGGAACTGGTCTGGGTAGAGCCCCAGCATTTT,CASSSTEELVWVEPQHF
16,NA,TRBJ2-3,NA,TRBV2,TGTGCCAGCAGTGGGGGGAACAGGGACGGGGCAGATACGCAGTATTTT,CASSGGNRDGADTQYF
15,NA,TRBJ2-2,NA,TRBV28,TGTGCCAGCAGGCGGCGGGGTTCAAACACCGGGGAGCTGTTTTTT,CASRRRGSNTGELFF
14,NA,TRBJ2-3,NA,TRBV6-4,TGTGCCAGCAGTTCGGCAGGGGGCACAGATACGCAGTATTTT,CASSSAGGTDTQYF
15,NA,TRBJ1-5,once,TRBV15,TGTGCCACCAGCAGGCTCTCTTCGGGGAATCAGCCCCAGCATTTT,CATSRLSSGNQPQHF
13,NA,TRBJ1-2,NA,TRBV7-2,TGTGCCAGCAGCCACGACAGTCGCTATGGCTACACCTTC,CASSHDSRYGYTF
16,TRBD2,TRBJ2-3,once,TRBV9,TGTGCCAGCAGCGTTTTAGCGGGGGGGATCACAGATACGCAGTATTTT,CASSVLAGGITDTQYF
14,TRBD2,TRBJ2-7,NA,TRBV6-6,TGTGCCAGCAGTCCCGGACTAGCGGGCTACGAGCAGTACTTC,CASSPGLAGYEQYF
14,NA,TRBJ1-1,NA,TRBV5-4,TGTGCCAGCAGCCCAAAGGGGGAGCAAGGTGAAGCTTTCTTT,CASSPKGEQGEAFF
15,TRBD1,TRBJ1-1,NA,TRBV5-5,TGTGCCAGCAGCCAGGGGGCGGTTGCGAACACTGAAGCTTTCTTT,CASSQGAVANTEAFF
13,NA,TRBJ1-6,NA,TRBV7-3,TGTGCCAGCAGCACCAGGGTTAATTCACCCCTCCACTTT,CASSTRVNSPLHF
11,NA,TRBJ1-2,NA,TRBV20-1,TGCAGTGCTCGAGGAACTCATGGCTACACCTTC,CSARGTHGYTF
16,NA,TRBJ1-5,NA,TRBV4-3,TGCGCCAGCAGCCAAGATAACGCCGGGGGCAATCAGCCCCAGCATTTT,CASSQDNAGGNQPQHF
13,NA,TRBJ2-3,NA,TRBV6-4,TGTGCCAGCAGTGACGGGGAGGCAGATACGCAGTATTTT,CASSDGEADTQYF
14,NA,TRBJ1-4,NA,TRBV7-2,TGTGCCAGCAGCAGGAGGTCAACTAATGAAAAACTGTTTTTT,CASSRRSTNEKLFF
11,NA,TRBJ1-1,NA,TRBV29-1,TGCAGCGTTGGAATAGACACTGAAGCTTTCTTT,CSVGIDTEAFF
16,NA,TRBJ1-4,NA,TRBV4-1,TGCGCCAGCAGCCTCACAAACGCGGGCCTCGGTGAAAAACTGTTTTTT,CASSLTNAGLGEKLFF
16,TRBD1,TRBJ2-1,NA,TRBV5-1,TGCGCCAGCAGCTTGGTGGGACAGGAAGTCTACAATGAGCAGTTCTTC,CASSLVGQEVYNEQFF
17,TRBD1,TRBJ1-2,NA,TRBV27,TGTGCCAGCAGTCTCCACCTCGGACAGGGGGGATTATATGGCTACACCTTC,CASSLHLGQGGLYGYTF
13,NA,TRBJ2-4,NA,TRBV27,TGTGCCATCGGAGGCAGGACCAAAAACATTCAGTACTTC,CAIGGRTKNIQYF
15,TRBD2,TRBJ2-1,NA,TRBV4-2,TGTGCCAGCTCACAGCGGGGGGGCCTCTACAATGAGCAGTTCTTC,CASSQRGGLYNEQFF
15,NA,TRBJ2-5,NA,TRBV5-6,TGTGCCAGCAGCTTGACTTTGGCTAGTGAAGAGACCCAGTACTTC,CASSLTLASEETQYF
15,TRBD1,TRBJ2-7,NA,TRBV28,TGTGCCAGCACCTCCCTGGGGAGCAGGGGGTACGAGCAGTACTTC,CASTSLGSRGYEQYF
16,TRBD1,TRBJ1-2,NA,TRBV5-1,TGCGCCAGCAGCCGAGGGACAGGGGGTTCTAACTATGGCTACACCTTC,CASSRGTGGSNYGYTF
14,NA,TRBJ2-3,NA,TRBV5-1,TGCGCCAGCAGCTTGGTGACAGCTACAGATACGCAGTATTTT,CASSLVTATDTQYF
14,TRBD1,TRBJ1-4,NA,TRBV4-3,TGCGCCAGCAGCCTCGGACAGGGCTTCGAAAAACTGTTTTTT,CASSLGQGFEKLFF
14,NA,TRBJ1-2,NA,TRBV5-4,TGTGCCAGCAGCTTGGCCTTCAGGGAGGGTGGCTACACCTTC,CASSLAFREGGYTF
16,TRBD2,TRBJ2-5,NA,TRBV11-2,TGTGCCAGCAGCGAAATCGGACTAGCGAGGGGCGAGACCCAGTACTTC,CASSEIGLARGETQYF
17,TRBD1,TRBJ2-3,NA,TRBV7-3,TGTGCCAGCAGCCCTCTTGGGGGGGACAGGGGAACAGATACGCAGTATTTT,CASSPLGGDRGTDTQYF
16,NA,TRBJ2-1,NA,TRBV5-6,TGTGCCAGCAGCGGCGGGGTGGGCAGGGCGGCCAATGAGCAGTTCTTC,CASSGGVGRAANEQFF
15,TRBD1,TRBJ1-1,NA,TRBV19,TGTGCCAGTAGTATAGATCTGGACAGGGTAGTAGGAGCTTTCTTT,CASSIDLDRVVGAFF
13,NA,TRBJ2-1,NA,TRBV10-1,TGCGCCAGCAGCCGGGACTCCCTAGGGGAGCAGTTCTTC,CASSRDSLGEQFF
16,TRBD2,TRBJ2-1,NA,TRBV27,TGTGCCAGCAGTTTATACATCGGGGGGGACACCAATGAGCAGTTCTTC,CASSLYIGGDTNEQFF
13,NA,TRBJ1-4,NA,TRBV5-6,TGTGCCAGCAGCTTGGTAGGGGGTGAAAAACTGTTTTTT,CASSLVGGEKLFF
15,TRBD1,TRBJ1-2,NA,TRBV7-9,TGTGCCAGCAGCATCCGGGACAGCGGTTACTATGGCTACACCTTC,CASSIRDSGYYGYTF
16,TRBD1,TRBJ1-4,NA,TRBV15,TGTGCCACCAGCAGGGCACCAGGGGGCGGAGGAGAAAAACTGTTTTTT,CATSRAPGGGGEKLFF
15,TRBD1,TRBJ1-2,NA,TRBV13,TGTGCCAGCAGCTTCCGGGACAGGGGGCTTCGTGGCTACACCTTC,CASSFRDRGLRGYTF
15,TRBD1,TRBJ1-2,NA,TRBV27,TGTGCCAGCAGCTTCCTTGACGGACAGGTCTCTGGCTACACCTTC,CASSFLDGQVSGYTF
14,NA,TRBJ1-6,NA,TRBV7-9,TGTGCCAGCAGCTTAGAGGGAGGGAATTCACCCCTCCACTTT,CASSLEGGNSPLHF
16,TRBD2,TRBJ2-1,NA,TRBV4-3,TGCGCCAGCAGCCACGTGGGGACTAGCACTAACAATGAGCAGTTCTTC,CASSHVGTSTNNEQFF
13,NA,TRBJ1-2,NA,TRBV2,TGTGCCAGCCCTGGCGGGGGCGGTATAAGCTACACCTTC,CASPGGGGISYTF
16,TRBD2,TRBJ2-1,NA,TRBV5-1,TGCGCCAGCAGCTTGGTGGCTAGCGGGGGGTACAATGAGCAGTTCTTC,CASSLVASGGYNEQFF
15,TRBD2,TRBJ2-5,few,TRBV6-1,TGTGCCAGCAGTGAAGCTAGCGGGGGGCAAGAGACCCAGTACTTC,CASSEASGGQETQYF
16,TRBD1,TRBJ2-5,once,TRBV6-5,TGTGCCAGCAGTTACCACGGGACAGACCCAGAGAATACCCAGTACTTC,CASSYHGTDPENTQYF
16,NA,TRBJ2-2,NA,TRBV9,TGTGCCAGCAGCGTAGGGGTCCGGGGAGGAACCGGGGAGCTGTTTTTT,CASSVGVRGGTGELFF